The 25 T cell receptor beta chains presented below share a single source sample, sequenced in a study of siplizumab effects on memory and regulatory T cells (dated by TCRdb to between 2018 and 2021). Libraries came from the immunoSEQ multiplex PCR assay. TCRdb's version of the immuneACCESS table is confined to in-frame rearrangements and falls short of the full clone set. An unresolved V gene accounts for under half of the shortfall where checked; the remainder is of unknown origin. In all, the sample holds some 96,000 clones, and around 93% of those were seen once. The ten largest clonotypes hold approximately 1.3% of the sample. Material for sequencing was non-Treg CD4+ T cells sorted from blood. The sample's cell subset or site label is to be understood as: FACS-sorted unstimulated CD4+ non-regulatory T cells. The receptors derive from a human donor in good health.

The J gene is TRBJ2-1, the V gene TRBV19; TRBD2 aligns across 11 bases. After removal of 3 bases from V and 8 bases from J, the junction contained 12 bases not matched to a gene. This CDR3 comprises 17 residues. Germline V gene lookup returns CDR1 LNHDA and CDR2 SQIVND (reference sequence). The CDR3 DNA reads TGTGCCAGTAGTATGCGGACTAGCGGGCTAACTCGGGATGAGCAGTTCTTC. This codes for CASSMRTSGLTRDEQFF.

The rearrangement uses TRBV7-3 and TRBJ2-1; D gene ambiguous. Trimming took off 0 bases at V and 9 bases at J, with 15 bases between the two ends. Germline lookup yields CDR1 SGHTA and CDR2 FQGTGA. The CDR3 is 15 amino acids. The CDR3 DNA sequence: TGTGCCAGCAGCTTAACGTCAGCTAGTATTACTGAGCAGTTCTTC. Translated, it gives CASSLTSASITEQFF.

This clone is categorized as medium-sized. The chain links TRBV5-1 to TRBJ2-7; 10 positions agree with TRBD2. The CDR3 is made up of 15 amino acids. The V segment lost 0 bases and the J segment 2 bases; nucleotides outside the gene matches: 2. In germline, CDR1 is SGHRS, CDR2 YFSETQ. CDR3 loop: CASSLDGTSAYEQYF. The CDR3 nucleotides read TGCGCCAGCAGCTTGGATGGGACTAGCGCCTACGAGCAGTACTTC.

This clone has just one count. The CDR3, as DNA: TGTGCCAGCTCACCAGGGCTAGCCGTCCGAGAGCAGTTCTTC. Protein product: CASSPGLAVREQFF. The chain uses TRBV18 and TRBJ2-1, with a weak D call TRBD2 (5 bases). Germline loops: CDR1 KGHSH, CDR2 LQKENI. Trimming stripped 2 bases from V and 10 bases from J, with 15 bases between. There are 14 residues in the CDR3.

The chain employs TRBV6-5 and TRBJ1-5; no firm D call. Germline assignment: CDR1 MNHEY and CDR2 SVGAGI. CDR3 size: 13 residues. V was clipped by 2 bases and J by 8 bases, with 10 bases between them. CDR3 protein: CASSYRGREPQHF. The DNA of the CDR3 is TGTGCCAGCAGTTACCGGGGTAGGGAGCCCCAGCATTTT.

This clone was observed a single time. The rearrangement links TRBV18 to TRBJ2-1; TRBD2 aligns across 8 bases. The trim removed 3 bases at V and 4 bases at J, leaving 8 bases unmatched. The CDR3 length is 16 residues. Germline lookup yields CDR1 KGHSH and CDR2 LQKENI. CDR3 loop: CASSPRASGQYNEQFF. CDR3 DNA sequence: TGTGCCAGCTCACCGCGGGCTAGCGGGCAATACAATGAGCAGTTCTTC.

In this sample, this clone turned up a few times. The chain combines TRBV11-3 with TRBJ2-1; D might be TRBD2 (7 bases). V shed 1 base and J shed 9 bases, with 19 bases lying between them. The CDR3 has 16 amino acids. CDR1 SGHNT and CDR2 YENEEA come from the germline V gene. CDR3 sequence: CASSLVGGPSGSEQFF. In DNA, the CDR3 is TGTGCCAGCAGCTTAGTCGGGGGGCCAAGTGGGAGTGAGCAGTTCTTC.

In DNA, the CDR3 is TGTGCCAGCAGTGAAGACGGTCACCGCTACAATGAGCAGTTCTTC. Protein sequence: CASSEDGHRYNEQFF. The chain recombines TRBV25-1 with TRBJ2-1; D gene ambiguous. The CDR3 spans 15 residues. V shed 2 bases and J shed 3 bases, with 11 bases lying between them. Germline V CDR1 and CDR2: MGHDK, SYGVNS.

In DNA, the CDR3 is TGTGCCAGCAGCCCCACCAACAGAGGGGCGAACACCGGGGAGCTGTTTTTT. Protein: CASSPTNRGANTGELFF. This sequence joins TRBV7-3 and TRBJ2-2; D might be TRBD1 or TRBD2, each matching 5 bases. Deletions cut 5 bases from V and 0 bases from J, with 16 bases between. Germline CDR1 SGHTA, CDR2 FQGTGA. There are 17 residues in the CDR3. Complete variable domain (other parts from reference TRBV7-3 and TRBJ2-2): GAGVSQTPSNKVTEKGKYVELRCDPISGHTALYWYRQSLGQGPEFLIYFQGTGAADDSGLPNDRFFAVRPEGSVSTLKIQRTERGDSAVYLCASSPTNRGANTGELFFGEGSRLTVL.

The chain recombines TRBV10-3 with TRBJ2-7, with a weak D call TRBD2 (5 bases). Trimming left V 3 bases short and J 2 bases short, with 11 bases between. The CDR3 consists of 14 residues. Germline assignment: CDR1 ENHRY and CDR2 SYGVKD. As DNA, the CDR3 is TGTGCCATCAGTGAATTTGTGACTACCTACGAGCAGTACTTC. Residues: CAISEFVTTYEQYF.

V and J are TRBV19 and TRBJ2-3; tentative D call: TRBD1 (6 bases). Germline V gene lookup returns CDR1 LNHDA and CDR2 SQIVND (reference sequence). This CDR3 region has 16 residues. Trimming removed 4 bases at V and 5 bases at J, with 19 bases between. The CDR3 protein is CASSRNPGQYQDTQYF. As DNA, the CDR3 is TGTGCCAGTAGTAGGAATCCTGGACAGTATCAAGATACGCAGTATTTT. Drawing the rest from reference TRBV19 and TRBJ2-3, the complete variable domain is DGGITQSPKYLFRKEGQNVTLSCEQNLNHDAMYWYRQDPGQGLRLIYYSQIVNDFQKGDIAEGYSVSREKKESFPLTVTSAQKNPTAFYLCASSRNPGQYQDTQYFGPGTRLTVL.

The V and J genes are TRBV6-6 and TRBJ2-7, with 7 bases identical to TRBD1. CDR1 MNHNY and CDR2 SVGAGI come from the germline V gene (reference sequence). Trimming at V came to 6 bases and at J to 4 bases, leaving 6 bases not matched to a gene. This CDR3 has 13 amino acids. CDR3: CASSPGQNYEQYF. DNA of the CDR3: TGTGCCAGCAGCCCGGGACAGAATTACGAGCAGTACTTC.

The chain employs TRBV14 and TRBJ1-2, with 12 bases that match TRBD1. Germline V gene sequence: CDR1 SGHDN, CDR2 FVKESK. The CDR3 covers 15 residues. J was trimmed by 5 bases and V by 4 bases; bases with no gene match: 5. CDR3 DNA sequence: TGTGCCAGCAGCCGCCGGGACAGGGGGCTTTATGGCTACACCTTC. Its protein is CASSRRDRGLYGYTF. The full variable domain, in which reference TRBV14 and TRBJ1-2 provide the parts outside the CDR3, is EAGVTQFPSHSVIEKGQTVTLRCDPISGHDNLYWYRRVMGKEIKFLLHFVKESKQDESGMPNNRFLAERTGGTYSTLKVQPAELEDSGVYFCASSRRDRGLYGYTFGSGTRLTVV.

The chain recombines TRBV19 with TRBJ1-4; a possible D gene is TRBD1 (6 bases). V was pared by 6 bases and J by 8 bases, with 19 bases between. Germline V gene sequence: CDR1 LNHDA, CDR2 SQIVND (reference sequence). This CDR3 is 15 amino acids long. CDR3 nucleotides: TGTGCCAGTAGCCAAACCGCAGGGGCACAGGAAAAACTGTTTTTT. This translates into CASSQTAGAQEKLFF. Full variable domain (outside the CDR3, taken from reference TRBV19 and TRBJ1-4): DGGITQSPKYLFRKEGQNVTLSCEQNLNHDAMYWYRQDPGQGLRLIYYSQIVNDFQKGDIAEGYSVSREKKESFPLTVTSAQKNPTAFYLCASSQTAGAQEKLFFGSGTQLSVL.

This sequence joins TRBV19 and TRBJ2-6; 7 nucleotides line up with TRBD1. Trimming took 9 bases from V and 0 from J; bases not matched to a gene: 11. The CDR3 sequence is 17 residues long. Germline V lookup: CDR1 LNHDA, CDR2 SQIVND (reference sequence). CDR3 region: CASGSGQRSSGANVLTF. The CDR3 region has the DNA TGTGCCAGCGGCTCGGGACAGAGAAGCTCTGGGGCCAACGTCCTGACTTTC.

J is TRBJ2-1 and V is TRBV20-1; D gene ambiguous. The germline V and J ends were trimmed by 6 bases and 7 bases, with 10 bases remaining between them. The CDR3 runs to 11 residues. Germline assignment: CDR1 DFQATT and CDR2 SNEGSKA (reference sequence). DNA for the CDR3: TGCAGTGCCCCCCAGATTAATGAGCAGTTCTTC. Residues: CSAPQINEQFF.

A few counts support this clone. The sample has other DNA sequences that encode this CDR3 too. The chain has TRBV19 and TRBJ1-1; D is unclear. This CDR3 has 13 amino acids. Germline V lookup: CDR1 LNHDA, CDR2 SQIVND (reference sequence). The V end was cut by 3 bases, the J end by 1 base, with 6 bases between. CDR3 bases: TGTGCCAGTAGTATTAGAGGGAACACTGAAGCTTTCTTT. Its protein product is CASSIRGNTEAFF.

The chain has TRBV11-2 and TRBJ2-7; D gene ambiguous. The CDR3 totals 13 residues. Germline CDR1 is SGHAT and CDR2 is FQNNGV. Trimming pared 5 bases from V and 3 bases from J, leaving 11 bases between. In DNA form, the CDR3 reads TGTGCCAGCAGCCCGGTGGGGATCTACGAGCAGTACTTC. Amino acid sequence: CASSPVGIYEQYF. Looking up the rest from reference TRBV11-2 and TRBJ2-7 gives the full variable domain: EAGVAQSPRYKIIEKRQSVAFWCNPISGHATLYWYQQILGQGPKLLIQFQNNGVVDDSQLPKDRFSAERLKGVDSTLKIQPAKLEDSAVYLCASSPVGIYEQYFGPGTRLTVT.

This CDR3 reads CASSVRQGYTEAFF. In DNA form, the CDR3 reads TGTGCCAGCAGTGTCCGACAGGGATACACTGAAGCTTTCTTT. The chain has TRBV2 and TRBJ1-1; 7 nucleotides line up with TRBD1. V was clipped by 4 bases and J by 3 bases; unmatched bases: 5. The CDR3 is made up of 14 amino acids. CDR1 and CDR2 (germline): SNHLY, FYNNEI.

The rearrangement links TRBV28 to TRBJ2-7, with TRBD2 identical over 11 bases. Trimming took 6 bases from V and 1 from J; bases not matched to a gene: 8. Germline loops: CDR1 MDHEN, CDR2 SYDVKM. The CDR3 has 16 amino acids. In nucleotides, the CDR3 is TGTGCCAGCAGGAACCTAGCGGGAGGCAAGTCCTACGAGCAGTACTTC. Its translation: CASRNLAGGKSYEQYF.

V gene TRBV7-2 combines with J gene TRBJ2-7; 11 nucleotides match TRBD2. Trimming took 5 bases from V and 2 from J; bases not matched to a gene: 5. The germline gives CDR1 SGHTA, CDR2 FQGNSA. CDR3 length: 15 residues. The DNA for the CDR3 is TGTGCCAGCAGCCCTGTAGCGGGAGGGACCTACGAGCAGTACTTC. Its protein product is CASSPVAGGTYEQYF. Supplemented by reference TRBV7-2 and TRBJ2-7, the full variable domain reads GAGVSQSPSNKVTEKGKDVELRCDPISGHTALYWYRQSLGQGLEFLIYFQGNSAPDKSGLPSDRFSAERTGGSVSTLTIQRTQQEDSAVYLCASSPVAGGTYEQYFGPGTRLTVT.

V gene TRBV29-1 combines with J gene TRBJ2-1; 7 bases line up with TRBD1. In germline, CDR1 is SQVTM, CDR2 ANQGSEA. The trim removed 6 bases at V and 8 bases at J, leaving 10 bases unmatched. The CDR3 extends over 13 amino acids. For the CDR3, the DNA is TGCAGCGTGCTAGGGGACAGCCATGATGAGCAGTTCTTC. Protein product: CSVLGDSHDEQFF.

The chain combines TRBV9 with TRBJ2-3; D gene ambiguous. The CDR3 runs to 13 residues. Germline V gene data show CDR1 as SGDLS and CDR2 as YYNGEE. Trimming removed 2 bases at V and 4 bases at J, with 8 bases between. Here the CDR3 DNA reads TGTGCCAGCAGCGTCCCGATGGCAGATACGCAGTATTTT. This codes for CASSVPMADTQYF.

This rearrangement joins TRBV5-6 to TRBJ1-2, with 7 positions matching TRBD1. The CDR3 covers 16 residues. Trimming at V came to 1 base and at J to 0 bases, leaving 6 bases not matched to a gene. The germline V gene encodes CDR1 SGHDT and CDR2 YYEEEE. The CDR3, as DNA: TGTGCCAGCAGCTTGCAAGGACAGGCCGCTAACTATGGCTACACCTTC. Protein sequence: CASSLQGQAANYGYTF.

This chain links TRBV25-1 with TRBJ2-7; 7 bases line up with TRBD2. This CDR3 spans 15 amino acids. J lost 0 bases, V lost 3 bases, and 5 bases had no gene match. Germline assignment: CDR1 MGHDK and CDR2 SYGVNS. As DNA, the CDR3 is TGTGCCAGCAGTGACTGGACTAGAGACTCCTACGAGCAGTACTTC. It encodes CASSDWTRDSYEQYF.